Shown below are 9 T cell receptor beta chains from a single sample sequenced in a study of a mutant IDH1 vaccine in newly diagnosed glioma. Generated by immunoSEQ multiplex PCR, the TCRdb table keeps only in-frame clones and is missing some. The sample yields about 29,000 clones, about 85% seen once. Their antigen targets remain unknown. Noted time point: week 23, last vaccination. Every vaccination contained 300 ug of the mutant IDH1 20-mer peptide and was paired with topical imiquimod. This sample comprised PBMCs, obtained from a glioma patient whose treatment included an IDH1 peptide vaccine. The receptors originated from a woman aged 18-30 years with glioma.

The J gene is TRBJ2-5, the V gene TRBV18, with TRBD1 as a possible D gene (7 bases). The V gene lost 2 bases and the J gene lost 4 bases, with 11 bases spanning the gap. The CDR3 loop spans 14 amino acids. Germline CDR1 and CDR2: KGHSH and LQKENI. The CDR3 region has the DNA TGTGCCAGCTCACCATCAGGGGGGACAGAGACCCAGTACTTC. Amino acids: CASSPSGGTETQYF.

Only a few counts were recorded for this clone. The chain couples TRBV5-1 to TRBJ1-5; weak D call: TRBD1 (5 bases). V gave up 1 base and J gave up 5 bases, with 13 bases separating them. The CDR3 consists of 15 residues. Per the germline V gene, CDR1 is SGHRS and CDR2 is YFSETQ. CDR3: CASSLRGGKDQPQHF. CDR3 nucleotide sequence: TGCGCCAGCAGCTTGCGTGGGGGGAAGGATCAGCCCCAGCATTTT.

The V gene is TRBV6-1, the J gene TRBJ1-1, with D uncertain. Trimming pared 8 bases from V and 0 bases from J, leaving 13 bases between. The CDR3 sequence is 14 residues long. Looked up from germline, CDR1 is MNHNS and CDR2 is SASEGT. In nucleotides, the CDR3 is TGTGCCAGCTGTAATCCGCCCATGAACACTGAAGCTTTCTTT. Residues: CASCNPPMNTEAFF.

Only a few counts were recorded for this clone. This chain connects TRBV27 to TRBJ1-1; maybe TRBD1 (5 bases). The V gene's germline CDR1 is MNHEY and CDR2 SMNVEV (reference sequence). This CDR3 has 13 amino acids. Trimming stripped 3 bases from V and 4 bases from J, with 9 bases between. CDR3 region: CASSFPGGTEAFF. CDR3 sequence (DNA): TGTGCCAGCAGTTTTCCCGGGGGCACTGAAGCTTTCTTT.

The chain couples TRBV19 to TRBJ2-2; 7 nucleotides agree with TRBD1. This CDR3 spans 14 amino acids. Germline V gives CDR1 LNHDA, CDR2 SQIVND (reference sequence). V lost 6 bases, J lost 1 base, and 2 bases stayed unmatched. The DNA of the CDR3 is TGTGCCAGTAGCAGACAGGGGAACACCGGGGAGCTGTTTTTT. Its translation is CASSRQGNTGELFF.

The V gene is TRBV7-8, the J gene TRBJ2-7; no definite D call. The germline V gene has CDR1 SGHVS and CDR2 FQNEAQ. V lost 5 bases to trimming and J lost 2 bases, with 4 bases between them. The CDR3 contains 11 residues. The CDR3 is CASSQAYEQYF. The CDR3 nucleotides read TGTGCCAGCAGCCAAGCCTACGAGCAGTACTTC. Using reference TRBV7-8 and TRBJ2-7 for the parts outside the CDR3, the full variable domain is GAGVSQSPRYKVAKRGQDVALRCDPISGHVSLFWYQQALGQGPEFLTYFQNEAQLDKSGLPSDRFFAERPEGSVSTLKIQRTQQEDSAVYLCASSQAYEQYFGPGTRLTVT.

The V gene is TRBV6-1, the J gene TRBJ1-1; weak D call: TRBD1 (5 bases). The V end lost 6 bases, the J end lost 0 bases, and 14 bases lay between the germline ends. The CDR3 length is 15 residues. CDR1 MNHNS and CDR2 SASEGT come from the germline V gene. The CDR3 DNA reads TGTGCCAGCAGCGGATGGGGGACTTTGAACACTGAAGCTTTCTTT. As protein: CASSGWGTLNTEAFF.

The chain uses TRBV19 and TRBJ2-2; D may be TRBD1 (6 bases). The CDR3 contains 17 residues. Germline loops: CDR1 LNHDA, CDR2 SQIVND (reference sequence). The V gene lost 5 bases and the J gene lost 0 bases, with 16 bases spanning the gap. CDR3 DNA: TGTGCCAGTAGTGCATCCAGGGGACGATCGAACACCGGGGAGCTGTTTTTT. Residues: CASSASRGRSNTGELFF.

The sample holds a few counts of this clone. J is TRBJ2-3 and V is TRBV5-6, with 8 bases identical to TRBD2. Germline-derived CDR1 and CDR2 are SGHDT and YYEEEE. Trimming at V came to 2 bases and at J to 0 bases, leaving 2 bases not matched to a gene. The CDR3 runs 15 residues. This chain's CDR3 is CASSFSGASTDTQYF. DNA for the CDR3: TGTGCCAGCAGCTTTAGCGGGGCGAGCACAGATACGCAGTATTTT.